This paragraph covers one T cell receptor beta chain sequence. Its antigen is unknown. Other DNA sequences in this sample translate to the same CDR3. The entry originates in a study of cytomegalovirus exposure and HLA in healthy donors. Study conclusions and caveats: Later genetic work tied a missense DCLRE1C variant to beta-chain V and J trimming. The only immune exposure information that was available was CMV serostatus.

PCR used 60 Vbeta primers and 13 Jbeta primers. Profiling relied on immunoSEQ multiplex PCR, and the TCRdb table lists in-frame clones only, not all of them. The sample records roughly 160,000 clones, almost 85% being singletons. V shed 2 bases, J shed 5 bases, and the junction held 5 bases outside the gene matches. Germline V lookup: CDR1 SGHVS, CDR2 FQNEAQ. There are 15 residues in the CDR3. This receptor was identified in a boy aged 2 to 10 in good health and CMV-seronegative. J is TRBJ2-2 and V is TRBV7-8; 7 nucleotides line up with TRBD2. Sequencing was done on a sample of PBMCs. The DNA for the CDR3 is TGTGCCAGCAGCTTAAGGCGGGGGTCGACCGGGGAGCTGTTTTTT. Its protein product is CASSLRRGSTGELFF.